Listed below are T cell receptor beta chains from one sample, sequenced in a study of beta chain features in type 1 diabetes. Profiling relied on immunoSEQ multiplex PCR, and the TCRdb table lists in-frame clones only, not all of them. The top ten clones hold approximately 0.67% of a sample with approximately 38,000 clones, about half of them seen once. The sequencing input was central memory CD4+ T cells from blood. These receptors originate from a woman aged 18-29 years in good health. CDR3s include the opening cysteine and the closing phenylalanine or tryptophan. The order of the fields is CDR3 DNA, CDR3 protein, V gene, clone size, D gene, CDR3 length, J gene. D genes are given only for firm matches. Expanded clones are given a class, and other clones once, few, many or no size at all.

cdr3_nt: TGTGCCATCAGGGAAACAGGGTTCGGAGATACGCAGTATTTT; cdr3_aa: CAIRETGFGDTQYF; v_call: TRBV10-3; clone_size: NA; d_call: NA; cdr3_length: 14; j_call: TRBJ2-3
cdr3_nt: TGTGCCAGCAGCTTTTCGACTAGTGACGAGCAGTACTTC; cdr3_aa: CASSFSTSDEQYF; v_call: TRBV7-3; clone_size: NA; d_call: NA; cdr3_length: 13; j_call: TRBJ2-7
cdr3_nt: TGTGCCAGCAGGGGAGGTTCGCGTGGAAACACCATATATTTT; cdr3_aa: CASRGGSRGNTIYF; v_call: TRBV28; clone_size: few; d_call: NA; cdr3_length: 14; j_call: TRBJ1-3
cdr3_nt: TGTGCCAGCAGCTTAAAGCGGGGGGGTTACAATGAGCAGTTCTTC; cdr3_aa: CASSLKRGGYNEQFF; v_call: TRBV7-3; clone_size: few; d_call: TRBD2; cdr3_length: 15; j_call: TRBJ2-1
cdr3_nt: TGTGCCAGCAGCTTAGGGACTAGCGGGGGGTACCAAGAGACCCAGTACTTC; cdr3_aa: CASSLGTSGGYQETQYF; v_call: TRBV11-2; clone_size: NA; d_call: TRBD2; cdr3_length: 17; j_call: TRBJ2-5
cdr3_nt: TGCGCCAGCAGCTTGGACAGAATCGGTGGCTACACCTTC; cdr3_aa: CASSLDRIGGYTF; v_call: TRBV5-1; clone_size: NA; d_call: NA; cdr3_length: 13; j_call: TRBJ1-2
cdr3_nt: TGCGCCAGCAGCCAGGACAGGGTTGGGGATGGCTACACCTTC; cdr3_aa: CASSQDRVGDGYTF; v_call: TRBV5-1; clone_size: NA; d_call: TRBD1; cdr3_length: 14; j_call: TRBJ1-2
cdr3_nt: TGCGCCAGCAGCTTGGGGCCTCCGGGACAGGGGGTAACTGAAGCTTTCTTT; cdr3_aa: CASSLGPPGQGVTEAFF; v_call: TRBV5-1; clone_size: NA; d_call: TRBD1; cdr3_length: 17; j_call: TRBJ1-1
cdr3_nt: TGTGCCAGCAGTTACGGACAGGGGGCACGAGAGACCCAGTACTTC; cdr3_aa: CASSYGQGARETQYF; v_call: TRBV5-4; clone_size: NA; d_call: TRBD1; cdr3_length: 15; j_call: TRBJ2-5
cdr3_nt: TGTGCCAGCAGCCAAGAGTTTGGTAGCGGGAGCCAAGAGACCCAGTACTTC; cdr3_aa: CASSQEFGSGSQETQYF; v_call: TRBV4-2; clone_size: few; d_call: TRBD2; cdr3_length: 17; j_call: TRBJ2-5
cdr3_nt: TGCGCCAGCAGCCTATTCCCGACCGGGACTAGCGTGTCCTCTGGGGCCAACGTCCTGACTTTC; cdr3_aa: CASSLFPTGTSVSSGANVLTF; v_call: TRBV4-1; clone_size: NA; d_call: TRBD2; cdr3_length: 21; j_call: TRBJ2-6
cdr3_nt: TGCGCCAGCAGCTTGGGGGACAGGGGGCGAGGCGGCTACACCTTC; cdr3_aa: CASSLGDRGRGGYTF; v_call: TRBV5-1; clone_size: NA; d_call: TRBD1; cdr3_length: 15; j_call: TRBJ1-2
cdr3_nt: TGTGCCAGCAGTGAAACGGGAGAGACCCAGTACTTC; cdr3_aa: CASSETGETQYF; v_call: TRBV2; clone_size: NA; d_call: NA; cdr3_length: 12; j_call: TRBJ2-5
cdr3_nt: TGTGCCTGTAGAGTAGCGGGGATCACCGGGGAGCTGTTTTTT; cdr3_aa: CACRVAGITGELFF; v_call: TRBV30; clone_size: NA; d_call: TRBD2; cdr3_length: 14; j_call: TRBJ2-2
cdr3_nt: TGCAGCGTTGAAGTCCGGGGCAGGGGCGAGCAGTACTTC; cdr3_aa: CSVEVRGRGEQYF; v_call: TRBV29-1; clone_size: NA; d_call: NA; cdr3_length: 13; j_call: TRBJ2-7
cdr3_nt: TGTGCCAGCAGTGAGGCAGGGGGCGAGCAGTACTTC; cdr3_aa: CASSEAGGEQYF; v_call: TRBV6-5; clone_size: NA; d_call: TRBD1; cdr3_length: 12; j_call: TRBJ2-7
cdr3_nt: TGTGCCAGCGGGGCAGGGGGCTCCTATAATTCACCCCTCCACTTT; cdr3_aa: CASGAGGSYNSPLHF; v_call: TRBV2; clone_size: once; d_call: TRBD1; cdr3_length: 15; j_call: TRBJ1-6